This TCR beta chain came from a study of T cell clones after liver transplantation. Study background: Draws occurred before transplant, before withdrawal, and after complete or failed withdrawal.

The CDR3 sequence is 16 residues long. The trim removed 7 bases at V and 0 bases at J, leaving 7 bases unmatched. Germline lookup yields CDR1 SGHRS and CDR2 YFSETQ. Unstimulated PBMCs were sorted into CD3+CD4+ and CD3+CD8+ populations. The assay was immunoSEQ multiplex PCR, and TCRdb's table has in-frame clones only and misses some. The repertoire includes around 110,000 clones, 90% of them detected once, and around 0.86% sits in the top ten. This TCR came from a human patient who received a liver transplant. Some T cells may be graft donor cells. V usage is TRBV5-1 and J usage is TRBJ2-5; TRBD1 matches at 12 bases. The sequencing here drew on CD4+ T cells from blood, taken 12 months after liver transplant. Written as DNA, the CDR3 is TGCGCCAGCGCAGGCGGGACAGGGGGCTACCAAGAGACCCAGTACTTC. Translated, it gives CASAGGTGGYQETQYF.